Listed here are 29 T cell receptor beta chains from one sample, sequenced in a study of T cell responses to AZD1222 COVID-19 vaccine. This table comes from immunoSEQ multiplex PCR, and its TCRdb copy is limited to in-frame clones, with some not included. The sample has 100,000 to 150,000 clones, about nine tenths seen once. The source was peripheral blood, collected on day 0 of AZD1222 vaccination. These receptors originate from an adult in good health.

This chain connects TRBV9 to TRBJ1-1; 9 bases are shared with TRBD1. The CDR3 runs 15 residues. Germline V gene lookup returns CDR1 SGDLS and CDR2 YYNGEE. After removal of 3 bases from V and 1 base from J, the junction contained 4 bases not matched to a gene. The CDR3 region has the DNA TGTGCCAGCAGCGCCGCGGGACAGGGGAACACTGAAGCTTTCTTT. Protein: CASSAAGQGNTEAFF.

The CDR3: CASSSTGGYTEAFF. DNA of the CDR3: TGTGCCAGCAGCTCGACAGGGGGCTACACTGAAGCTTTCTTT. J is TRBJ1-1 and V is TRBV5-4, with 10 bases identical to TRBD1. CDR3 size: 14 residues. The V segment lost 3 bases and the J segment 3 bases; nucleotides outside the gene matches: 2. The germline V gene has CDR1 SGHNT and CDR2 YYREEE (reference sequence).

CDR3 in amino acids: CASSQTGTSGRDTGELFF. CDR3 DNA: TGCGCCAGCAGCCAAACCGGGACTAGCGGGAGGGACACCGGGGAGCTGTTTTTT. The V gene is TRBV4-1, the J gene TRBJ2-2, with 16 bases lining up with TRBD2. The CDR3 sequence is 18 residues long. J gave up 3 bases and V 2 bases, and 3 bases lay outside the gene matches. Germline CDR1 is MGHRA and CDR2 is YSYEKL.

The chain employs TRBV18 and TRBJ1-1; D gene uncertain. The CDR3 is made up of 12 amino acids. V was shortened by 8 bases and J by 6 bases, with 13 bases between the two germline ends. CDR1 and CDR2 (germline): KGHSH, LQKENI. The CDR3, as DNA: TGTGCCAGCGGAGAAAGGGTTGCTGAAGCTTTCTTT. Its protein is CASGERVAEAFF.

As DNA, the CDR3 is TGTGCCAGCAGTGAAGCGAGGGCAGTGGCAAGAAACACCATATATTTT. This sequence encodes CASSEARAVARNTIYF. This chain joins TRBV2 and TRBJ1-3; D is unclear. The CDR3 is 16 amino acids. Trimming removed 0 bases from V and 5 bases from J, with 14 bases in between. The germline CDR1 and CDR2 sequences are SNHLY and FYNNEI.

This chain joins TRBV21-1 and TRBJ1-1; TRBD1, the table's D call, lacks a check against the DNA. TRBV21-1 is a pseudogene. CDR3 length: 18 residues. CDR3 nucleotide sequence: TGTGCCAGCAGCGGAACTTCGGGACAGGGGCGATTTGTAACTGAAGCTTTCTTT. The encoded protein is CASSGTSGQGRFVTEAFF.

V usage is TRBV30 and J usage is TRBJ1-5; D possibly corresponds to TRBD1 (5 bases). The length of the CDR3 is 13 residues. Germline-derived CDR1 and CDR2 are GTSNPN and SVGIG (reference sequence). The V and J ends lost 3 bases and 11 bases respectively, with 17 bases between them. In DNA, the CDR3 is TGTGCCTGGAGCCAATGGGGGGGGGAAGCCCAGCATTTT. Translating it yields CAWSQWGGEAQHF.

This clone was counted once. The J gene is TRBJ2-3, the V gene TRBV18; D ambiguous. V lost 3 bases and J lost 4, with 5 bases in between. Germline CDR1 and CDR2: KGHSH and LQKENI. The CDR3 covers 12 residues. The DNA for the CDR3 is TGTGCCAGCTCACCGGGATCAGATACGCAGTATTTT. Amino acid sequence: CASSPGSDTQYF.

The rearrangement uses TRBV18 and TRBJ1-2; D may be TRBD1 (5 bases). Per germline, CDR1 KGHSH and CDR2 LQKENI. Trimming shortened V by 4 bases and J by 2 bases, and 20 bases separated the two germline ends. This CDR3 contains 17 residues. As DNA, the CDR3 is TGTGCCAGCTCACTTATGCTAAAAATACAGGAGAACTATGGCTACACCTTC. Its protein product is CASSLMLKIQENYGYTF. The full variable domain, its missing parts supplied by reference TRBV18 and TRBJ1-2, is NAGVMQNPRHLVRRRGQEARLRCSPMKGHSHVYWYRQLPEEGLKFMVYLQKENIIDESGMPKERFSAEFPKEGPSILRIQQVVRGDSAAYFCASSLMLKIQENYGYTFGSGTRLTVV.

The chain recombines TRBV6-5 with TRBJ2-5, with D hard to call. From germline, CDR1 is MNHEY and CDR2 SVGAGI. V lost 7 bases to trimming and J lost 5 bases, with 14 bases between them. The CDR3 has 13 residues. The CDR3 nucleotides are TGTGCCAGCACCTACGGATCGACCGAGACCCAGTACTTC. This gives the protein CASTYGSTETQYF.

This sequence joins TRBV5-1 and TRBJ1-6; no definite D call. This CDR3 contains 15 residues. Trimming removed 4 bases at V and 6 bases at J, with 14 bases between. Germline V CDR1 and CDR2: SGHRS, YFSETQ. The CDR3 sequence is CASSPFDSTNSPLHF. The CDR3 bases are TGCGCCAGCAGCCCCTTTGACTCGACTAATTCACCCCTCCACTTT.

The CDR3 spells CASRYRGMLRQPQHF. The CDR3 nucleotides read TGTGCCAGCAGATACCGAGGGATGTTGAGACAGCCCCAGCATTTT. The chain is built from TRBV6-2 or TRBV6-3 and TRBJ1-5; no clear D. The CDR3 sequence is 15 residues long. V was clipped by 6 bases and J by 7 bases, with 19 bases between them. Germline lookup yields CDR1 MNHEY and CDR2 SVGEGT.

The chain joins TRBV2 to TRBJ2-1, with TRBD2 matching over 8 bases. Germline-derived CDR1 and CDR2 are SNHLY and FYNNEI. V lost 6 bases, J lost 10 bases, and 14 bases stayed unmatched. There are 15 residues in the CDR3. In nucleotides, the CDR3 is TGTGCCAGCAGAGGGAGCGGGAGCCAGAGCTGGGAGCAGTTCTTC. Residues: CASRGSGSQSWEQFF.

V and J are TRBV3-1 (or the pseudogene TRBV3-2) and TRBJ2-2; no clear D. The CDR3 has 15 residues. Germline-derived CDR1 and CDR2 are LGHDT and YNNKEL (reference sequence). Trimming pared 5 bases from V and 4 bases from J, leaving 14 bases between. CDR3 DNA sequence: TGTGCCAGCAGCGATGACCGGGCACTCACCGGGGAGCTGTTTTTT. Translated: CASSDDRALTGELFF.

This clone was recorded only once. This chain connects TRBV10-3 to TRBJ1-2; TRBD1 matches at 7 bases. J lost 2 bases, V lost 11 bases, and 8 bases had no gene match. Germline V gene lookup returns CDR1 ENHRY and CDR2 SYGVKD. The length of the CDR3 is 13 residues. The CDR3 loop is CAARQGENYGYTF. For the CDR3, the DNA is TGTGCCGCCCGACAGGGTGAGAACTATGGCTACACCTTC.

The V and J genes are TRBV19 and TRBJ2-7; TRBD2 aligns across 8 bases. CDR3 length: 13 amino acids. The J segment lost 4 bases and the V segment lost 6 bases, leaving 5 bases of the junction unmatched. Germline V gene sequence: CDR1 LNHDA, CDR2 SQIVND (reference sequence). CDR3 residues: CASRGLDEYEQYF. The CDR3 bases are TGTGCCAGTAGGGGACTAGATGAATACGAGCAGTACTTC.

A remark on this clone: This CDR3 is also generated by other DNA sequences in the sample. The chain has TRBV5-1 and TRBJ2-2; 12 nucleotides line up with TRBD2. The V gene's germline CDR1 is SGHRS and CDR2 YFSETQ. V trimming: 2 bases; J trimming: 4 bases; junction bases outside the gene matches: 3. The CDR3 has 16 residues. In DNA form, the CDR3 reads TGCGCCAGCAGCTTACTAGCGGGAGGTAGCACCGGGGAGCTGTTTTTT. This encodes CASSLLAGGSTGELFF.

The chain employs TRBV29-1 and TRBJ2-1, with no clear D. CDR3 size: 18 residues. CDR1 and CDR2 (germline): SQVTM, ANQGSEA. The V end was cut by 0 bases, the J end by 1 base, with 19 bases between. The CDR3 DNA reads as TGCAGCGTTGAAGATCCAGCGATGAGACTTCGTTCCTACAATGAGCAGTTCTTC. Its translation is CSVEDPAMRLRSYNEQFF.

The chain links TRBV11-3 to TRBJ1-1; weak D call: TRBD1 (6 bases). The V and J ends lost 6 bases and 5 bases respectively, with 19 bases between them. The germline gives CDR1 SGHNT, CDR2 YENEEA. The CDR3 has 15 residues. CDR3 DNA: TGTGCCAGCAGGCCCCACAGGGCGGAGGGAACTGAAGCTTTCTTT. It translates to CASRPHRAEGTEAFF.

Only a few counts were recorded for this clone. V is TRBV6-5 and J is TRBJ2-2; D gene ambiguous. Trimming took 4 bases from V and 0 from J, leaving 6 bases between them. Per germline, CDR1 MNHEY and CDR2 SVGAGI. This CDR3 has 14 amino acids. For the CDR3, the DNA is TGTGCCAGCAGTTCGGTCCCGAACACCGGGGAGCTGTTTTTT. It encodes CASSSVPNTGELFF.

This rearrangement joins TRBV24-1 to TRBJ1-1; D is perhaps TRBD1 (5 bases). The CDR3 loop spans 13 amino acids. Trimming shortened V by 8 bases and J by 3 bases, and 12 bases separated the two germline ends. CDR1 and CDR2 (germline): KGHDR, SFDVKD. CDR3 nucleotide sequence: TGTGCCACCACCTTTGGGGGTGACACTGAAGCTTTCTTT. This gives the protein CATTFGGDTEAFF.

The rearrangement joins TRBV13 to TRBJ1-4; 7 positions match TRBD1. In germline, CDR1 is PRHDT, CDR2 FYEKMQ (reference sequence). This CDR3 has 14 amino acids. After removal of 5 bases from V and 7 bases from J, the junction contained 7 bases not matched to a gene. The DNA of the CDR3 is TGTGCCAGCAGCCTTCGGACAGGCGGTGAAAAACTGTTTTTT. Protein: CASSLRTGGEKLFF. The full variable domain, rest sourced from reference TRBV13 and TRBJ1-4, is AAGVIQSPRHLIKEKRETATLKCYPIPRHDTVYWYQQGPGQDPQFLISFYEKMQSDKGSIPDRFSAQQFSDYHSELNMSSLELGDSALYFCASSLRTGGEKLFFGSGTQLSVL.

V is TRBV6-4 and J is TRBJ1-4, with no clear D. CDR3 size: 10 residues. Germline V gene lookup returns CDR1 MRHNA and CDR2 SNTAGT. V was cut by 6 bases and J by 6 bases, with 2 bases left in between. CDR3 in amino acids: CASRDEKLFF. The CDR3 DNA sequence: TGTGCCAGCAGGGATGAAAAACTGTTTTTT.

This chain connects TRBV28 to TRBJ1-4, with 9 bases lining up with TRBD1. With 5 bases clipped from V and 4 bases from J, the junction kept 2 bases outside the gene matches. The length of the CDR3 is 14 residues. The germline CDR1 and CDR2 sequences are MDHEN and SYDVKM. The CDR3 sequence: CASSGQGINEKLFF. The CDR3 nucleotides are TGTGCCAGCAGTGGACAGGGGATTAATGAAAAACTGTTTTTT.

This chain joins TRBV7-8 and TRBJ2-7; possibly TRBD2 for D (5 bases). Trimming shortened V by 6 bases and J by 7 bases, and 13 bases separated the two germline ends. The CDR3 spans 12 residues. Looked up from germline, CDR1 is SGHVS and CDR2 is FQNEAQ. This CDR3 reads CASSLIALEQYF. CDR3 nucleotides: TGTGCCAGCAGTCTTATAGCGTTAGAGCAGTACTTC.

The J gene is TRBJ1-2, the V gene TRBV7-3; the match to TRBD1 covers 10 bases. After removal of 5 bases from V and 9 bases from J, the junction contained 9 bases not matched to a gene. Germline CDR1 and CDR2: SGHTA and FQGTGA. The CDR3 totals 14 residues. DNA for the CDR3: TGTGCCAGCAGCCCGGGCCCGACAGGGGGCCGCTACACCTTC. It yields the protein CASSPGPTGGRYTF. The full variable domain, its missing parts supplied by reference TRBV7-3 and TRBJ1-2, is GAGVSQTPSNKVTEKGKYVELRCDPISGHTALYWYRQSLGQGPEFLIYFQGTGAADDSGLPNDRFFAVRPEGSVSTLKIQRTERGDSAVYLCASSPGPTGGRYTFGSGTRLTVV.

The gene calls are TRBV9 and TRBJ1-3; D gene ambiguous. There are 15 residues in the CDR3. The germline gives CDR1 SGDLS, CDR2 YYNGEE. The V gene lost 4 bases and the J gene lost 0 bases, with 11 bases spanning the gap. The CDR3 sequence: CASSRVGGSGNTIYF. CDR3 nucleotides: TGTGCCAGCAGCAGGGTTGGAGGCTCTGGAAACACCATATATTTT.

This clone was seen more than once but under ten times. This chain connects TRBV4-1 to TRBJ1-4; D may be TRBD1 (6 bases). The CDR3 totals 20 residues. Per germline, CDR1 MGHRA and CDR2 YSYEKL. The V and J ends lost 0 bases and 0 bases respectively, with 20 bases between them. The CDR3 coding sequence is TGCGCCAGCAGCCAAGATGGGTGGTTTCGGGACATTGCAACTAATGAAAAACTGTTTTTT. The encoded protein is CASSQDGWFRDIATNEKLFF.

The gene calls are TRBV6-2 or TRBV6-3 and TRBJ2-1; 12 positions agree with TRBD2. The CDR3 covers 15 residues. The J segment lost 6 bases and the V segment lost 4 bases, leaving 4 bases of the junction unmatched. From germline, CDR1 is MNHEY and CDR2 SVGEGT. CDR3 sequence: CASSLLAGGFNEQFF. The CDR3 DNA reads TGTGCCAGCAGTTTACTAGCGGGAGGTTTCAATGAGCAGTTCTTC.